This entry lists 25 T cell receptor beta chains sequenced from one sample in a study of T cell responses to AZD1222 COVID-19 vaccine. Using immunoSEQ multiplex PCR, the repertoire was profiled, and TCRdb retains in-frame clones only, with some absent. The repertoire holds 150,000 to 200,000 clones, over 80% seen once, with roughly a tenth in the top ten. This material consisted of peripheral blood, taken on day 0 of AZD1222 vaccination. The receptors shown here come from an adult in good health.

This chain joins TRBV27 and TRBJ2-7; either TRBD1 or TRBD2 may fit D (5 bases each). Deletions cut 8 bases from V and 2 bases from J, with 19 bases between. This CDR3 contains 15 residues. CDR1 is MNHEY, CDR2 SMNVEV, per germline (reference sequence). The CDR3 sequence is CASGTTRQRTYEQYF. The CDR3 coding sequence is TGTGCCAGCGGGACCACCCGACAGAGAACCTACGAGCAGTACTTC.

The V and J genes are TRBV4-3 and TRBJ1-2; D gene uncertain. The CDR3 is 17 amino acids. Germline assignment: CDR1 LGHNA and CDR2 YSLEER. Trimming cost V 0 bases and J 2 bases, with 16 bases left between them. The CDR3 bases are TGCGCCAGCAGCCAAGATCAGTCGGTCTTCAGGAACTATGGCTACACCTTC. It is translated as CASSQDQSVFRNYGYTF.

The chain couples TRBV2 to TRBJ1-5; D gene uncertain. The CDR3 totals 13 residues. Trimming took 7 bases from V and 0 from J, leaving 7 bases between them. Germline assignment: CDR1 SNHLY and CDR2 FYNNEI. DNA for the CDR3: TGTGCCAGCAAATGGAATAGCAATCAGCCCCAGCATTTT. Translated: CASKWNSNQPQHF.

Worth noting for this clone: An end of the junction differs from the germline gene, which may be a read error. This chain joins TRBV12-3 or TRBV12-4 and TRBJ2-1; D not resolved. The CDR3 totals 11 residues. CDR3 amino acids: CASSLMGSMVF. For the CDR3, the DNA is TGTGCCAGCAGTCTCATGGGTAGTATGGTCTTC.

The genes are TRBV6-6 and TRBJ1-4; D gene ambiguous. Trimming took 8 bases from V and 7 from J, leaving 14 bases between them. The CDR3 extends over 13 amino acids. Germline V gene lookup returns CDR1 MNHNY and CDR2 SVGAGI (reference sequence). In DNA, the CDR3 is TGTGCCAGCGTGAAAGAGGTATCTGAAAAACTGTTTTTT. Protein: CASVKEVSEKLFF.

V usage is TRBV7-2 and J usage is TRBJ1-2, with 11 bases lining up with TRBD1. Germline values: CDR1 SGHTA, CDR2 FQGNSA. With V trimmed by 4 bases and J by 7 bases, 8 bases remained unmatched. The CDR3 consists of 15 residues. As DNA, the CDR3 is TGTGCCAGCAGCTCCCCAGGGGGGACAGGGGGTGGCTACACCTTC. This gives the protein CASSSPGGTGGGYTF.

The V call is TRBV30, the J call TRBJ2-3; D is ambiguous. The CDR3 consists of 13 residues. The ends were cut back, 0 bases at V and 5 bases at J, with 9 bases in the middle. The germline CDR1 and CDR2 sequences are GTSNPN and SVGIG (reference sequence). CDR3 loop: CAWSVDPVDTQYF. CDR3 DNA: TGTGCCTGGAGTGTGGACCCGGTAGATACGCAGTATTTT.

The chain uses TRBV2 and TRBJ1-3; D ambiguous. Germline V CDR1 and CDR2: SNHLY, FYNNEI. The V and J ends lost 3 bases and 0 bases respectively, with 6 bases between them. This CDR3 spans 14 amino acids. This CDR3 is CASSETASGNTIYF. In DNA, the CDR3 is TGTGCCAGCAGTGAGACGGCCTCTGGAAACACCATATATTTT.

The J gene is TRBJ1-2, the V gene TRBV6-5, with 7 bases that match TRBD1. V lost 0 bases and J lost 2; bases outside the gene matches: 3. There are 15 residues in the CDR3. Germline V gene lookup returns CDR1 MNHEY and CDR2 SVGAGI. The CDR3: CASSYSRGLNYGYTF. CDR3 bases: TGTGCCAGCAGTTACTCTAGGGGGCTGAACTATGGCTACACCTTC.

This chain joins TRBV5-6 and TRBJ2-2; D tentatively reads TRBD1 or TRBD2 (6 bases each). Germline loops: CDR1 SGHDT, CDR2 YYEEEE. This CDR3 has 18 amino acids. The V gene lost 4 bases and the J gene lost 0 bases, with 19 bases spanning the gap. In nucleotides, the CDR3 is TGTGCCAGCAGCCACCCCCTCCGGGGGCAGACGAACACCGGGGAGCTGTTTTTT. It encodes CASSHPLRGQTNTGELFF.

The count of this clone is one. The rearrangement uses TRBV2 and TRBJ1-1, with a tentative D call TRBD1 (5 bases). Germline V gene data show CDR1 as SNHLY and CDR2 as FYNNEI. The CDR3 runs to 12 residues. V shed 7 bases and J shed 3 bases, with 9 bases lying between them. DNA of the CDR3: TGTGCCAGCACCAGGGCTGACACTGAAGCTTTCTTT. It translates to CASTRADTEAFF.

This clone has a single count. The chain is built from TRBV18 and TRBJ2-7, with D perhaps TRBD1 (5 bases). Germline loops: CDR1 KGHSH, CDR2 LQKENI. V was shortened by 3 bases and J by 4 bases, with 7 bases between the two germline ends. The length of the CDR3 is 12 residues. CDR3 sequence (DNA): TGTGCCAGCTCACCCACAGGTTACGAGCAGTACGTC. Translating it yields CASSPTGYEQYV.

The chain employs TRBV7-8 and TRBJ2-1, with D perhaps TRBD2 (7 bases). CDR1 is SGHVS and CDR2 is FQNEAQ in the germline V gene. With 7 bases removed from V and 9 bases from J, the gap between germline ends came to 13 bases. The CDR3 contains 12 residues. CDR3 nucleotide sequence: TGTGCCAGCAAAGGGGGGGCAGGTGAGCAGTTCTTC. Its translation: CASKGGAGEQFF.

This rearrangement joins TRBV7-2 to TRBJ2-3, with D unresolved. This CDR3 has 15 residues. Germline assignment: CDR1 SGHTA and CDR2 FQGNSA. V was pared by 1 base and J by 1 base, with 9 bases between. CDR3 amino acids: CASSLDPIGTDTQYF. The CDR3 region has the DNA TGTGCCAGCAGCTTAGACCCAATAGGCACAGATACGCAGTATTTT.

The genes are TRBV5-6 and TRBJ1-1, with 7 positions matching TRBD1. In germline, CDR1 is SGHDT, CDR2 YYEEEE. CDR3 length: 13 amino acids. The V and J ends lost 1 base and 5 bases, in that order; junction bases with no gene match: 2. The CDR3 sequence is CASSLPQGTEAFF. CDR3 nucleotide sequence: TGTGCCAGCAGCTTGCCACAGGGGACTGAAGCTTTCTTT.

The chain couples TRBV12-3 or TRBV12-4 to TRBJ2-1; D remains ambiguous. The CDR3 runs 12 residues. Between the trimmed V and J ends, which lost 3 bases and 9 bases, there was a span of 9 bases. The CDR3 sequence is CASSFNVVEQFF. As DNA, the CDR3 is TGTGCCAGCAGTTTTAACGTAGTTGAGCAGTTCTTC.

V is TRBV28 and J is TRBJ2-7; D possibly corresponds to TRBD2 (6 bases). CDR1 and CDR2 from the germline V gene are MDHEN and SYDVKM. V was trimmed by 4 bases and J by 3 bases, leaving 10 bases between them. This CDR3 region has 13 residues. CDR3 residues: CASSSLGGYEQYV. The CDR3 bases are TGTGCCAGCAGTTCCCTGGGGGGCTACGAGCAGTACGTC.

This chain uses TRBV6-5 with TRBJ2-1; the D is unclear. The CDR3 has 13 residues. The germline V gene has CDR1 MNHEY and CDR2 SVGAGI. V was pared by 2 bases and J by 4 bases, with 6 bases between. Here the CDR3 DNA reads TGTGCCAGCAGTTACCAACCGTACAATGAGCAGTTCTTC. This translates into CASSYQPYNEQFF.

The chain employs TRBV15 and TRBJ1-2, with unresolved D. The CDR3 sequence is 14 residues long. CDR1 is LNHNV, CDR2 YYDKDF, per germline (reference sequence). The V end lost 0 bases, the J end lost 10 bases, and 15 bases lay between the germline ends. CDR3 in amino acids: CATSREGQIAFYTF. DNA of the CDR3: TGTGCCACCAGCAGAGAGGGCCAGATTGCCTTCTACACCTTC.

The V call is TRBV30, the J call TRBJ1-1; D is uncertain. This CDR3 is built from 13 residues. CDR1 and CDR2 (germline): GTSNPN, SVGIG (reference sequence). Trimming took off 0 bases at V and 1 base at J, with 6 bases between the two ends. The CDR3 DNA reads TGTGCCTGGAGTGTAAGCAGGAACACTGAAGCTTTCTTT. Encoded protein: CAWSVSRNTEAFF.

The rearrangement links TRBV7-9 to TRBJ1-2; TRBD1 might be the D (6 bases). The CDR3 totals 15 residues. The germline V gene encodes CDR1 SEHNR and CDR2 FQNEAQ (reference sequence). The ends were cut back, 5 bases at V and 5 bases at J, with 18 bases in the middle. CDR3 sequence: CASSPTGQTGYGYTF. The CDR3 DNA follows: TGTGCCAGCAGCCCGACAGGCCAGACCGGGTATGGCTACACCTTC.

This chain joins TRBV3-1 (or the pseudogene TRBV3-2) and TRBJ2-4, with a possible D match to TRBD2 (7 bases). Germline V CDR1 and CDR2: LGHDT, YNNKEL (reference sequence). The CDR3 has 16 amino acids. V shed 4 bases and J shed 1 base, with 14 bases lying between them. The CDR3: CASSPVGGLAKNIQYF. The CDR3 nucleotides are TGTGCCAGCAGCCCGGTCGGGGGGCTCGCCAAAAACATTCAGTACTTC.

The chain has TRBV4-1 and TRBJ2-1, with 7 positions matching TRBD1. The CDR3 runs 15 residues. Germline loops: CDR1 MGHRA, CDR2 YSYEKL. Trimming took 4 bases from V and 3 from J; bases not matched to a gene: 6. CDR3 amino acids: CASSLGTELYNEQFF. CDR3 nucleotides: TGCGCCAGCAGCCTCGGGACAGAGCTCTACAATGAGCAGTTCTTC.

This chain joins TRBV19 and TRBJ2-7; 10 nucleotides agree with TRBD1. The length of the CDR3 is 13 residues. Losses at the gene ends were 6 bases for V and 6 bases for J; bases not matched to a gene: 5. Germline V gene data show CDR1 as LNHDA and CDR2 as SQIVND (reference sequence). This CDR3 reads CASSTGQGFEQYF. The DNA of the CDR3 is TGTGCCAGTAGCACGGGACAGGGGTTCGAGCAGTACTTC.

This clone has just one count. This chain links TRBV4-2 with TRBJ1-5; D unclear. This CDR3 region has 16 residues. V lost 0 bases to trimming and J lost 4 bases, with 13 bases between them. The germline gives CDR1 LGHNA, CDR2 YNFKEQ. As DNA, the CDR3 is TGTGCCAGCAGCCAAGACCGGGCAGCGGGGAATCAGCCCCAGCATTTT. Its translation: CASSQDRAAGNQPQHF.